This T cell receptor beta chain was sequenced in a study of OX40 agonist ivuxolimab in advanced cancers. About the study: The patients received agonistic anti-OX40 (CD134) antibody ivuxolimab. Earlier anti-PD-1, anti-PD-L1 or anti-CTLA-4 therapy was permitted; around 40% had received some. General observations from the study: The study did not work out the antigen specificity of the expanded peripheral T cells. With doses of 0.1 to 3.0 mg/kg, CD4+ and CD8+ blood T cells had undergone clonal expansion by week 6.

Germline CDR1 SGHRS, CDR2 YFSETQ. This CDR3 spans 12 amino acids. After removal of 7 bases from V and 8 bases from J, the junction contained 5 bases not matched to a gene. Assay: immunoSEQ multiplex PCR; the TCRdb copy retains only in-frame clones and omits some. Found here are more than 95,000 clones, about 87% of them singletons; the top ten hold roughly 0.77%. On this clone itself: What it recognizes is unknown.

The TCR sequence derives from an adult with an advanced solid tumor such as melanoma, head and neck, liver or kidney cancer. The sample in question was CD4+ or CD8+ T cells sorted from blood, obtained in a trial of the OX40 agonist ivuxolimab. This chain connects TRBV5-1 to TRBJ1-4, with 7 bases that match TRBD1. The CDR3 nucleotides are TGCGCCAGCCGGGACAGCTTAGAAAAACTGTTTTTT. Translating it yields CASRDSLEKLFF.